This is a list of T cell receptor beta chains from one sample in a study of T cells in Graves' hyperthyroidism and ophthalmopathy. TCRdb called the multiplex PCR reads again in MiXCR, with one record for every CDR3 protein. The sample includes 530,000 or so distinct CDR3 sequences, roughly 46% of them seen just once. The sample comprised peripheral blood or thyroid tissue (not recorded which). These receptors all stem from a woman between 18 and 29 years old with Graves' hyperthyroidism. Both conserved end residues are trimmed from each CDR3. The order of the fields is clone size, V gene, J gene, CDR3 protein. Clone size appears in some rows only: once, few, many, or a class for an expanded clone.

many	TRBV6-5	TRBJ1-2	ASSYEGQGWFGYT
many	TRBV9	TRBJ2-7	ASSALGASGKYEQY
many	TRBV6-5	TRBJ2-7	ASSYSDSPYEQY
-	TRBV24-1	TRBJ1-2	ASGTGYGYGYT
-	TRBV7-6	TRBJ1-6	ASSLGRLSPLH
-	TRBV20-1	-	SAGGTSGRETDTQY
many	TRBV20-1	TRBJ2-7	SAHQRGEHEQY
-	TRBV7-2	TRBJ2-7	ASSLGFSGVSYEQY
-	TRBV25-1	TRBJ2-6	ATQGASSSGANVLT
many	TRBV11-3	TRBJ1-2	ASSSNSGGANGYT
-	TRBV7-8	TRBJ1-2	ASTARLFGYT
many	TRBV29-1	TRBJ2-3	SVVGHSTDTQY
-	TRBV11-2	-	ASSSPRQGGEQF
many	TRBV20-1	TRBJ2-7	SARDRTSGAYEQY
-	TRBV29-1	TRBJ2-3	SVDGGKGREYSTDTQY
-	TRBV2	TRBJ2-1	ASPGTSGDNEQF
once	TRBV12-3/TRBV12-4	TRBJ2-5	ASSFGQN
few	TRBV29-1	TRBJ2-1	SVEKLGDGEQF
-	TRBV24-1	TRBJ1-2	ATSVAGTGSLL
many	TRBV7-9	TRBJ2-7	ASSPLSRGTYEQY
many	TRBV5-1	TRBJ2-7	ASSLALAGRLDEQY
many	TRBV5-1	TRBJ2-7	ASSKDRDYLSYEQY
many	TRBV5-1	TRBJ2-6	ASSRVFSGANVLT
many	TRBV28	TRBJ1-5	ASSSPDRVSNQPQH
many	TRBV15	TRBJ1-3	ATSRELSGNTIY
-	TRBV2	TRBJ1-2	ASGRGSFESQGGYT
-	TRBV12-3/TRBV12-4	TRBJ1-4	ASRTGVGEKLF
many	TRBV14	TRBJ1-3	ASSLELAGNTIY
once	TRBV7-7	TRBJ2-5	ASSLRVAGETQY
many	TRBV29-1	TRBJ1-2	SAGGEGGYT
few	TRBV20-1	-	SATPQEEEQF
many	TRBV5-5	TRBJ1-2	ASSSGRDYGYT
few	TRBV11-2	TRBJ2-6	ASSITGNPSGADVLT
-	TRBV29-1	TRBJ2-7	SLETGGYEQY
-	TRBV7-2	TRBJ2-7	ASSIRLAGPYEQY
few	TRBV29-1	TRBJ2-7	SFGTSGWQY